This T cell receptor (beta chain) was found in a study of T cell responses to AZD1222 COVID-19 vaccine. General study findings and limits: The peak T cell response came first, and repertoires were sampled only after it. Baseline seropositives among AZD1222 recipients totaled only 5 to 7. Clonal diversity was possibly underestimated, and the donors were mostly white British, with more females.

TCRdb's copy holds only in-frame clones and misses some; the assay was immunoSEQ multiplex PCR. This table has around 140,000 clones, roughly 87% appearing once. Comment on this clone: What it binds is unknown.

Combined were second doses at about 4 or about 12 weeks. The origin of this receptor is an adult who received the AZD1222 COVID-19 vaccine. This specimen consisted of peripheral blood, obtained 28 days after the second AZD1222 dose.

CDR3: CASSLRTVKDEKLFF. The CDR3 nucleotides read TGCGCCAGCAGCCTCCGGACAGTGAAGGATGAAAAACTGTTTTTT. The chain is built from TRBV4-1 and TRBJ1-4; the D gene is possibly TRBD1 (6 bases). Germline assignment: CDR1 MGHRA and CDR2 YSYEKL. CDR3 length: 15 residues. V was shortened by 4 bases and J by 6 bases, with 15 bases between the two germline ends.